This TCR beta chain was captured in a study of shared clonotypes between healthy human individuals. On the study more broadly: The plates for each donor numbered three CD4 naive, three CD4 memory, two CD8 naive and one CD8 memory. Notes on the study in general: Limitation of the genetic and exposure-history diversity represented came from the few donors.

Of note for this clone: The antigen is not known.

Naive CD8 populations comprised CD45RO-negative cells positively selected for CCR7, excluding terminally differentiated effector memory CD45RA+ cells. CDR1 is SGDLS and CDR2 is YYNGEE in the germline V gene. V was shortened by 4 bases and J by 0 bases, with 19 bases between the two germline ends. The CDR3 loop spans 18 amino acids. Samples underwent the assay at deep level. Here immunoSEQ multiplex PCR was the method, and the copy in TCRdb shows in-frame clones only, minus some. This table holds almost 700,000 clones, 92% found once. This receptor was obtained from a man younger than 40 in good health. The chain carries TRBV9 and TRBJ1-4, with D possibly being TRBD1 (6 bases). Sequencing was done on a sample of naive CD8+ T cells sorted from blood. CDR3 coding DNA: TGTGCCAGCAGCTCACCTGCAGGGGAGGGCCCAACTAATGAAAAACTGTTTTTT. Its translation is CASSSPAGEGPTNEKLFF. Full variable domain (outside the CDR3, taken from reference TRBV9 and TRBJ1-4): DSGVTQTPKHLITATGQRVTLRCSPRSGDLSVYWYQQSLDQGLQFLIQYYNGEERAKGNILERFSAQQFPDLHSELNLSSLELGDSALYFCASSSPAGEGPTNEKLFFGSGTQLSVL.